The present T cell receptor beta chain was sequenced within a study of blood T cell repertoires in COVID-19. Across the study: Some COVID-19 samples were acute and others convalescent; all came from the United States, Italy and Spain.

Many counts were recorded for this clone. V was pared by 9 bases and J by 5 bases, with 13 bases between. Germline values: CDR1 KGHDR, CDR2 SFDVKD. CDR3 length: 12 residues. The table came from immunoSEQ multiplex PCR; TCRdb's copy has only in-frame clones and leaves some out. The sample has some 120,000 clones, less than 90% seen once. The sequenced sample consisted of PBMCs or T cells enriched from blood (not recorded which). The receptor was derived from a young man who had recovered from COVID-19. This chain uses TRBV24-1 with TRBJ2-7, with D possibly TRBD2 on 6 matching bases. CDR3 coding DNA: TGTGCCACCTTGGCGGGATCGGACGAGCAGTACTTC. Translated, it gives CATLAGSDEQYF.